The T cell receptor beta chain under discussion was sequenced for a study of beta chain features in type 1 diabetes. Study observations and caveats: Shorter templates might be favored by PCR, equally in patients and controls. Type 1 diabetes patients had moderately but significantly shorter TCRB CDR3s in all four CD4+ subsets.

This clone was recorded a few times. What it binds is not known. The CDR3 sequence is 16 residues long. Germline V gives CDR1 GTSNPN, CDR2 SVGIG (reference sequence). After removal of 4 bases from V and 4 bases from J, the junction contained 7 bases not matched to a gene. Reverse transcribing all isolated RNA meant expressed TCRB transcripts were sequenced. About 3.7 million reads, on average, came from each naive, central memory and regulatory T cell sample. TCRdb's copy holds only in-frame clones and misses some; the assay was immunoSEQ multiplex PCR. Counted here are 680,000 or so clones, around 15% occurring once; the ten biggest clones make up roughly 0.098%. Heparinised blood was drawn once per donor, averaging about 116 mL.

This clonotype originated in a young man in good health. The V call is TRBV30, the J call TRBJ2-2; 12 bases are a match to TRBD2. Input material: naive CD4+ T cells from blood. The CDR3, as DNA: TGTGCCTGGAAAACCCTAGCGGGGGGGCCCACCGGGGAGCTGTTTTTT. It codes for CAWKTLAGGPTGELFF.